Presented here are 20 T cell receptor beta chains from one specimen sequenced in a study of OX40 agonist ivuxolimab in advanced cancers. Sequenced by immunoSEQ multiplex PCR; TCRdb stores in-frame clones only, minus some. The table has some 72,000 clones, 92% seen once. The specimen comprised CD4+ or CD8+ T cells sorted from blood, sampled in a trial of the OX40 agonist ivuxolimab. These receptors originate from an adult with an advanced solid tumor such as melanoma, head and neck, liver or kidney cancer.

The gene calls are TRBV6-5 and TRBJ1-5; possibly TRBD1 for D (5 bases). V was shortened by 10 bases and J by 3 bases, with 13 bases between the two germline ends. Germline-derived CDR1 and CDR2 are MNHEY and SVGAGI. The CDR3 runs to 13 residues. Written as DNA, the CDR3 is TGTGCCACCATGGGGGGGGTCAATCAGCCCCAGCATTTT. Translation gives CATMGGVNQPQHF.

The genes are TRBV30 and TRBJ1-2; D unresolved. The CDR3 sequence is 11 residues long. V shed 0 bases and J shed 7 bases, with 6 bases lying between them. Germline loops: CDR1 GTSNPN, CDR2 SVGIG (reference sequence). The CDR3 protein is CAWSVRGGYTF. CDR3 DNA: TGTGCCTGGAGTGTACGGGGTGGCTACACCTTC.

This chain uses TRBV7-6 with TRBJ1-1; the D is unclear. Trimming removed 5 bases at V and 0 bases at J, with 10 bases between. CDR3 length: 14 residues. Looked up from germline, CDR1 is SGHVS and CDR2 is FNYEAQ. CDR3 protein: CASSLGAMNTEAFF. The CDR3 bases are TGTGCCAGCAGCCTAGGTGCCATGAACACTGAAGCTTTCTTT.

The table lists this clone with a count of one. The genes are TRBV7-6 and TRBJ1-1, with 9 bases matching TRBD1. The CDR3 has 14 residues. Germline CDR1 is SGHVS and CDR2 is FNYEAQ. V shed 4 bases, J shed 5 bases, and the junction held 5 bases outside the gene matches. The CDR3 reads CASSSGQGWTEAFF. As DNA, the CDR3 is TGTGCCAGCAGCTCGGGACAGGGATGGACTGAAGCTTTCTTT. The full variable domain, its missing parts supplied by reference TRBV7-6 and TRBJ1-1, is GAGVSQSPRYKVTKRGQDVALRCDPISGHVSLYWYRQALGQGPEFLTYFNYEAQQDKSGLPNDRFSAERPEGSISTLTIQRTEQRDSAMYRCASSSGQGWTEAFFGQGTRLTVV.

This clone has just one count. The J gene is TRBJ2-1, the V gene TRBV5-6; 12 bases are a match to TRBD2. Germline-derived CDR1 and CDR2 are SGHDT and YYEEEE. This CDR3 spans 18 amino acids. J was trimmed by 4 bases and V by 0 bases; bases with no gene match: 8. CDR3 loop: CASSLERTSGMGYNEQFF. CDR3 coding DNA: TGTGCCAGCAGCTTGGAACGGACTAGCGGGATGGGGTACAATGAGCAGTTCTTC.

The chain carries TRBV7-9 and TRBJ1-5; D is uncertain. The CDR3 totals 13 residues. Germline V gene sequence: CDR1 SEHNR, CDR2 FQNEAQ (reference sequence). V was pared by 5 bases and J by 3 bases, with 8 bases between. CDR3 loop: CASSLDPNQPQHF. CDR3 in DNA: TGTGCCAGCAGCCTCGATCCCAATCAGCCCCAGCATTTT.

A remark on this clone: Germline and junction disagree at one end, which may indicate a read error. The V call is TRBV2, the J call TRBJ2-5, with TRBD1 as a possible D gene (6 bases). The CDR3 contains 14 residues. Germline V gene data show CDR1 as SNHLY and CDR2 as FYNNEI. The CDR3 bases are TGTGCCACCAGTGCCGGGACAAATGGCGAGACCCAGTACTTC. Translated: CATSAGTNGETQYF.

CDR3 in amino acids: CASSQAGMGTQYF. CDR3 coding DNA: TGCGCCAGCAGCCAAGCCGGTATGGGGACCCAGTACTTC. This chain connects TRBV4-1 to TRBJ2-5; D is unclear. This CDR3 has 13 amino acids. Per germline, CDR1 MGHRA and CDR2 YSYEKL. V was shortened by 1 base and J by 7 bases, with 10 bases between the two germline ends.

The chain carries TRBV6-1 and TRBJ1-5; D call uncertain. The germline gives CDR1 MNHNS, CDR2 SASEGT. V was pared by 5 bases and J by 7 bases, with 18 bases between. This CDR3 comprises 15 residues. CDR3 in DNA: TGTGCCAGCAGTAGCTCGTCCTCCGCACAGCAGCCCCAGCATTTT. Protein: CASSSSSSAQQPQHF.

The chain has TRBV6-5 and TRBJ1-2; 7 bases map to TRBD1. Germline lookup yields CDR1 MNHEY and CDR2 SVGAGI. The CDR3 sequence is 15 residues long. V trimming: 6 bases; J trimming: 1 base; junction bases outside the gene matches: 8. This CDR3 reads CASRHSGTVNYGYTF. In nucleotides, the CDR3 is TGTGCCAGCAGACACTCCGGGACAGTTAACTATGGCTACACCTTC.

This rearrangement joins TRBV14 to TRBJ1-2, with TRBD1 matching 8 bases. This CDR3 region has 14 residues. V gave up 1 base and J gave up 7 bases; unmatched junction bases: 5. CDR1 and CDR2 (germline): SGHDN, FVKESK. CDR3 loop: CASSQVRGPGGYTF. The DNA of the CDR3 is TGTGCCAGCAGCCAAGTCAGGGGGCCAGGTGGCTACACCTTC.

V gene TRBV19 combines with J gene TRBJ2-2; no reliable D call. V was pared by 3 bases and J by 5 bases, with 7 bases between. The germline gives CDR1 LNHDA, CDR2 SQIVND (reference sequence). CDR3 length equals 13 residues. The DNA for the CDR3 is TGTGCCAGTAGTATTGCCATGACCGGGGAGCTGTTTTTT. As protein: CASSIAMTGELFF.

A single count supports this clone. Written as DNA, the CDR3 is TGTGCCAGCAGTGAAGCCCAGACAGCCCTCTATGGCTACACCTTC. This codes for CASSEAQTALYGYTF. V is TRBV2 and J is TRBJ1-2, with D possibly being TRBD1 (5 bases). This CDR3 has 15 amino acids. Trimming removed 0 bases at V and 4 bases at J, with 12 bases between. Germline CDR1 SNHLY, CDR2 FYNNEI.

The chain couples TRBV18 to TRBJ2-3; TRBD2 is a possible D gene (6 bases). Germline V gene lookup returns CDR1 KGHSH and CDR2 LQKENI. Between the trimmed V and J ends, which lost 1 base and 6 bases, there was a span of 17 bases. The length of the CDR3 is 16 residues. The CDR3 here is CASSPLGPGGEDTQYF. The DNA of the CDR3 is TGTGCCAGCTCACCACTTGGACCAGGAGGGGAGGATACGCAGTATTTT. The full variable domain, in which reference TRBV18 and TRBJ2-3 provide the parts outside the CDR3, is NAGVMQNPRHLVRRRGQEARLRCSPMKGHSHVYWYRQLPEEGLKFMVYLQKENIIDESGMPKERFSAEFPKEGPSILRIQQVVRGDSAAYFCASSPLGPGGEDTQYFGPGTRLTVL.

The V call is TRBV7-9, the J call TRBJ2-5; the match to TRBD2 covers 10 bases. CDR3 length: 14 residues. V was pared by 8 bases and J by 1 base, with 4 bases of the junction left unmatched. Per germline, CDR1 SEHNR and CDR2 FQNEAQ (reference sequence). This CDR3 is CASRLAGAQETQYF. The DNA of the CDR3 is TGTGCCAGCCGTCTAGCGGGGGCCCAAGAGACCCAGTACTTC.

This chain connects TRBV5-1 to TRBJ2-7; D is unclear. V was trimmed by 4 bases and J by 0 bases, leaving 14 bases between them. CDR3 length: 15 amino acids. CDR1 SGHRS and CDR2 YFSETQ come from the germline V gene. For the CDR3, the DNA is TGCGCCAGCAGCCCCGGAAGCAGGTTCTCCTACGAGCAGTACTTC. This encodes CASSPGSRFSYEQYF.

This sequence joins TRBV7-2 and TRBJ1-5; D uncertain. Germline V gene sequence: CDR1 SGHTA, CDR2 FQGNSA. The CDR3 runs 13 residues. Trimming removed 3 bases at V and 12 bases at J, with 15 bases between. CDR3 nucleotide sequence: TGTGCCAGCAGCTTGGAAGGAGGAAGACTCCAGCATTTT. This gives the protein CASSLEGGRLQHF.

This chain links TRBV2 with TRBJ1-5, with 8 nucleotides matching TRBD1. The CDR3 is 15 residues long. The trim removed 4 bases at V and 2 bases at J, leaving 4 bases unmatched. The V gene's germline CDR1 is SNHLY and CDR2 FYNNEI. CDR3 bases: TGTGCCAGCAGTGGGCAGGGGGCAGGCAATCAGCCCCAGCATTTT. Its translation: CASSGQGAGNQPQHF.

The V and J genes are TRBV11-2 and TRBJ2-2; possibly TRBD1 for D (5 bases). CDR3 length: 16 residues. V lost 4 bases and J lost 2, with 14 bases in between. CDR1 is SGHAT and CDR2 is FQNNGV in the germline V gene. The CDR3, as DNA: TGTGCCAGCAGCTCGATCCGGACACCAAACACCGGGGAGCTGTTTTTT. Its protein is CASSSIRTPNTGELFF.

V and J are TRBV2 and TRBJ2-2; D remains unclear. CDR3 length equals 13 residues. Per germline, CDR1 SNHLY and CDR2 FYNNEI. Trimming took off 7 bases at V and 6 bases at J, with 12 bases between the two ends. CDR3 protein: CASKGLAAGELFF. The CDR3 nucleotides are TGTGCCAGCAAGGGTCTTGCGGCCGGGGAGCTGTTTTTT.